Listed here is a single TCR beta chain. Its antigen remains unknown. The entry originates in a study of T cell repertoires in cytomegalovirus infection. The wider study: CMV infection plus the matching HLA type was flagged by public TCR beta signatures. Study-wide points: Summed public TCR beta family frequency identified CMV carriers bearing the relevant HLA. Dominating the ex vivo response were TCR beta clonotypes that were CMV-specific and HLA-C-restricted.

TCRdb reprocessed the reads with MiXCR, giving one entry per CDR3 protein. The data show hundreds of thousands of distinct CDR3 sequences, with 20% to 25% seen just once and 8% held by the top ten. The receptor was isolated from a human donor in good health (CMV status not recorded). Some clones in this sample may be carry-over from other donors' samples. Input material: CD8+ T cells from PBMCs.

The CDR3 nucleotides are TGTGCCAGTAGTATCCCCGTCGCCCGCTCAGGGTTTTGGCTTGCTGAAGCTTTCTTT. Its protein product is CASSIPVARSGFWLAEAFF. V is TRBV19 and J is TRBJ1-1; D possibly corresponds to TRBD1 (5 bases). Germline assignment: CDR1 LNHDA and CDR2 SQIVND (reference sequence). Trimming shortened V by 3 bases and J by 6 bases, and 29 bases separated the two germline ends. The CDR3 loop spans 19 amino acids.